Below are 10 T cell receptor beta chains sequenced from a single sample in a study of blood T cell repertoires in COVID-19. Clones were read by immunoSEQ multiplex PCR, and TCRdb kept only the in-frame ones, dropping some. The sample has a few hundred thousand clones, 75% to 90% seen once. The sequenced sample was peripheral blood. These receptors were obtained from a human donor in a cohort sampled during active COVID-19.

This clone was picked up a small number of times. The rearrangement joins TRBV5-6 to TRBJ2-2; unclear D gene. V dropped 4 bases and J dropped 7 bases, with 11 bases sitting between them. From germline, CDR1 is SGHDT and CDR2 YYEEEE. The CDR3 is made up of 13 amino acids. CDR3 protein: CASSDSLDGELFF. CDR3 in DNA: TGTGCCAGCAGCGACTCTTTGGACGGGGAGCTGTTTTTT.

This chain links TRBV19 with TRBJ2-2; 12 bases match TRBD2. Germline assignment: CDR1 LNHDA and CDR2 SQIVND (reference sequence). The trim removed 5 bases at V and 4 bases at J, leaving 5 bases unmatched. The CDR3 contains 16 residues. The CDR3 DNA reads TGTGCCAGTAGTGCCTCTAGCGGGGGGGCCACCGGGGAGCTGTTTTTT. Its translation is CASSASSGGATGELFF.

The gene calls are TRBV10-2 and TRBJ2-1; maybe TRBD2 (6 bases). Trimming shortened V by 6 bases and J by 0 bases, and 12 bases separated the two germline ends. CDR1 and CDR2 from the germline V gene are WSHSY and SAAADI. The CDR3 consists of 15 residues. CDR3: CASRASDNSYNEQFF. CDR3 nucleotides: TGCGCCAGCAGAGCTAGCGACAACTCCTACAATGAGCAGTTCTTC.

The rearrangement links TRBV12-3 or TRBV12-4 to TRBJ1-1, with 8 bases aligning to TRBD1. The V gene end was trimmed by 7 bases and the J gene end by 3 bases; junction bases not matched to a gene: 4. The CDR3 covers 13 residues. The DNA of the CDR3 is TGTGCCAGCAACAACAGGGGGGACACTGAAGCTTTCTTT. Protein: CASNNRGDTEAFF.

The J gene is TRBJ2-1, the V gene TRBV7-8; 9 nucleotides match TRBD1. This CDR3 contains 16 residues. J was trimmed by 2 bases and V by 6 bases; bases with no gene match: 8. Per germline, CDR1 SGHVS and CDR2 FQNEAQ. DNA of the CDR3: TGTGCCAGCAGACCAGCACGGACAGGGGCCTACAATGAGCAGTTCTTC. Residues: CASRPARTGAYNEQFF.

DNA for the CDR3: TGTGCCATCAGTGAGTCGGGACTAGCGGGAGCCGAGCAGTTCTTC. As protein: CAISESGLAGAEQFF. The chain joins TRBV10-3 to TRBJ2-1; 14 bases match TRBD2. V lost 0 bases, J lost 10 bases, and 2 bases stayed unmatched. CDR1 and CDR2 from the germline V gene are ENHRY and SYGVKD. The CDR3 consists of 15 residues.

The sample holds a few counts of this clone. The chain has TRBV11-2 and TRBJ2-1, with TRBD1 matching over 10 bases. This CDR3 has 14 residues. J lost 10 bases, V lost 0 bases, and 3 bases had no gene match. In germline, CDR1 is SGHAT, CDR2 FQNNGV. CDR3 DNA: TGTGCCAGCAGCTTAGATGGGACAGGGGCCGAGCAGTTCTTC. Translated: CASSLDGTGAEQFF.

A single count supports this clone. CDR3 residues: CASSPDRGPQHF. The CDR3 DNA sequence: TGTGCCAGCAGTCCGGACAGGGGGCCCCAGCATTTT. The V and J genes are TRBV7-2 and TRBJ1-5, with 9 bases aligning to TRBD1. CDR1 and CDR2 from the germline V gene are SGHTA and FQGNSA. CDR3 length equals 12 residues. With 6 bases clipped from V and 9 bases from J, the junction kept 3 bases outside the gene matches.

With regard to this clone: The DNA is omitted, as the CDR3 cannot be located on it reliably, and the CDR3 follows TCRdb's listing. The chain recombines TRBV10-2 with TRBJ2-2; the table gives TRBD1 as D, unverified against the DNA. In germline, CDR1 is WSHSY, CDR2 SAAADI. Counting both end residues, the CDR3 totals 15 amino acids. The CDR3 is CAGRDRAFGAGELFF.

The chain uses TRBV3-1 (or the pseudogene TRBV3-2) and TRBJ2-1; 12 bases map to TRBD2. CDR1 LGHDT and CDR2 YNNKEL come from the germline V gene (reference sequence). The CDR3 sequence is 19 residues long. After removal of 0 bases from V and 4 bases from J, the junction contained 10 bases not matched to a gene. The CDR3 here is CASSQEGHPTSGSYNEQFF. CDR3 DNA: TGTGCCAGCAGCCAAGAGGGGCATCCGACTAGCGGGAGTTACAATGAGCAGTTCTTC.